This TCR beta chain originates from a study of regulatory T cells in long-lasting Graves disease. Study-wide context: Those with persistent Graves' disease had received antithyroid drugs for over 5 years with positive TSH receptor antibodies.

The V end lost 6 bases, the J end lost 7 bases, and 12 bases lay between the germline ends. This CDR3 is built from 11 residues. CDR1 SQVTM and CDR2 ANQGSEA come from the germline V gene. Sequencing libraries for TCR beta were prepared with iRepertoire HTBI primers and Arm-PCR of CDR3 regions. Authors' processing steps: Looking across samples, the authors found under 70 TRBV and 14 TRBJ segments. TCRdb reanalysed the multiplex PCR reads using MiXCR and keeps one entry per CDR3 protein. None of the V and J calls come from the authors' own analysis; TCRdb made them. The sample lists approximately 380,000 distinct CDR3 sequences; less than 25% were seen once. Ten or more counts support this clonotype. Time point defined: persistent/refractory GD, antithyroid drugs over 5 years with positive TRAb. Extracted RNA from PBMCs served as the source of the TCR library.

The receptor's source is a female donor with Graves disease. The chain couples TRBV29-1 to TRBJ1-1; D remains ambiguous. The sample in question was peripheral blood mononuclear cells (PBMCs), obtained when the disease was refractory, from a patient treated with antithyroid drugs. Here the CDR3 reads CSVRWEGEAFF. DNA for the CDR3: TGCAGCGTCCGATGGGAGGGTGAAGCTTTCTTT.